These T cell receptor beta chains were read from a single sample in a study of CD8+CD57+ T cells in acquired aplastic anemia. TCRdb itself ran the reads through MiXCR, one entry per CDR3 protein. The table includes some 170,000 distinct CDR3 sequences, around half detected once. Material: sorted CD4+, CD8+, or CD8+CD57+ T cells (not recorded which) from PBMCs. These receptors originate from a human donor with aplastic anemia. Each CDR3 is given with its conserved first and last residue. Each record gives: D gene, clone size, V gene, J gene, CDR3 protein, CDR3 DNA. D genes are given only for firm matches. Only some rows state a clone size, as once, few, many or a class for expanded clones.

>TRBD1|many|TRBV2|TRBJ2-5
CASSPPDRVIEETQYF
TGTGCCAGCTCCCCGCCCGACAGGGTAATCGAAGAGACCCAGTACTTC
>-|few|TRBV10-3|TRBJ1-2
CAIDSGIGYTF
TGTGCCATCGACTCCGGGATCGGCTACACCTTC
>-|-|TRBV19|TRBJ2-3
CASSMGPASTDTQYF
TGTGCCAGTAGTATGGGCCCAGCTAGCACAGATACGCAGTATTTT
>TRBD2|few|TRBV5-4|TRBJ2-5
CASSMGGRETQYF
TGTGCCAGCAGCATGGGAGGGCGGGAGACCCAGTACTTC
>-|many|TRBV5-1|TRBJ2-1
CASSAADSSYNEQFF
TGCGCCAGCAGCGCCGCAGACAGTTCCTACAATGAGCAGTTCTTC
>-|-|TRBV19|TRBJ1-5
CASSKGGGTNQPQHF
TGTGCCAGTAGTAAGGGGGGCGGAACCAATCAGCCCCAGCATTTT
>-|-|TRBV2|TRBJ1-2
CASSERRAYGYTF
TGTGCCAGCAGTGAACGTAGGGCCTATGGCTACACCTTC
>-|many|TRBV20-1|TRBJ1-5
CSARDSRAGKPQHF
TGCAGTGCTAGAGATTCGAGGGCCGGCAAGCCCCAGCATTTT
>-|many|TRBV7-2|TRBJ1-5
CASSLRTAVNQPQHF
TGTGCCAGCAGCCTCCGGACAGCCGTAAATCAGCCCCAGCATTTT
>TRBD2|many|TRBV7-9|TRBJ2-3
CASSLTTSGGADTQYF
TGTGCCAGCAGCTTGACGACTAGCGGGGGGGCAGATACGCAGTATTTT
>-|-|TRBV20-1|TRBJ1-5
CSAKLGSYQPQHF
TGCAGTGCTAAACTGGGGTCGTATCAGCCCCAGCATTTT
>-|few|TRBV19|TRBJ2-7
CASSDRMPTYEQYF
TGTGCCAGTAGTGACAGGATGCCAACCTACGAGCAGTACTTC
>-|few|TRBV10-2|TRBJ2-7
CASSPTPSYEQYF
TGCGCCAGCAGTCCGACACCGAGCTACGAGCAGTACTTC
>-|few|TRBV18|TRBJ1-1
CASSPGPSTEAFF
TGTGCCAGCTCACCGGGCCCGTCCACTGAAGCTTTCTTT